The T cell receptor (beta chain) described here comes from a study of blood T cell repertoires in COVID-19. The overall study: The origin of the acute and convalescent COVID-19 samples was the United States, Italy and Spain. The analysed material was cDNA or gDNA that came from T cells, B-cell-depleted T cells, or PBMCs.

The CDR3 sequence is 13 residues long. The germline CDR1 and CDR2 sequences are SGHRS and YFSETQ. The V end lost 2 bases, the J end lost 3 bases, and 8 bases lay between the germline ends. Per the original data handling: Reference gene primer amplification gave estimated nucleated cell counts. Assay: immunoSEQ multiplex PCR; the TCRdb copy retains only in-frame clones and omits some. V, J and clone size were drawn from that table, and D and trimming were deduced from the DNA. The sample has 300,000 or so clones, 87% seen once; the top ten hold 1%. J is TRBJ1-2 and V is TRBV5-1, with a weak D call TRBD1 (5 bases). The receptor's source is a man aged 50-59 years with active or convalescent COVID-19. The sample taken for sequencing was peripheral blood. The CDR3 nucleotides are TGCGCCAGCAGCTTTGCGGGGGACTATGGCTACACCTTC. Translating gives CASSFAGDYGYTF. Together with reference TRBV5-1 and TRBJ1-2, the CDR3 gives the full variable domain: KAGVTQTPRYLIKTRGQQVTLSCSPISGHRSVSWYQQTPGQGLQFLFEYFSETQRNKGNFPGRFSGRQFSNSRSEMNVSTLELGDSALYLCASSFAGDYGYTFGSGTRLTVV.